This T cell receptor (beta chain) was sequenced during a study of T cells after yellow fever vaccination. About the study: Low-cell-number fractions underwent preparation using SMART-Seq v4 Ultra Low Input.

On this clonotype itself: Its antigen is still unknown.

Points from the study as a whole: At 95% to 98% for CD4 and roughly 87% for CD8, most primary-vaccination clones showed up again after the booster. The presence of abundant clonotypes contaminating from the bulk population was possible in FACS-sorted repertoires.

UMIs were added to TCR cDNA along with a universal primer site when it was made by 5'RACE template switching. TCRdb re-analysed the 5' RACE reads in MiXCR, keeping a single row per CDR3 protein. The profile shows some 350,000 distinct CDR3 sequences, almost 4% of them singletons. This TCR was sampled from a man aged 18-30 years who received the YFV17D yellow fever vaccine. The sample was PBMCs, taken 5 days after the yellow fever booster vaccination.

The CDR3 sequence: CASSIGPGTGELFF. CDR3 coding DNA: TGTGCCAGTAGTATAGGGCCCGGGACCGGGGAGCTGTTTTTT. The chain couples TRBV19 to TRBJ2-2; no firm D call. The CDR3 contains 14 residues. Trimming took off 1 base at V and 5 bases at J, with 8 bases between the two ends. In germline, CDR1 is LNHDA, CDR2 SQIVND (reference sequence).